A single sample is the source of the 21 T cell receptor beta chains below, sequenced in a study of T cells after yellow fever vaccination. Each CDR3 protein is one row after TCRdb ran MiXCR on the 5' RACE reads. This table has a few hundred thousand distinct CDR3 sequences, 4.1% appearing once. The sequenced sample was PBMCs, obtained 5 days after the yellow fever booster vaccination. These receptors were obtained from a man between 18 and 29 years old who received the YFV17D yellow fever vaccine.

The gene calls are TRBV29-1 and TRBJ2-3, with D maybe TRBD1 (6 bases). V was pared by 7 bases and J by 6 bases, with 11 bases between. There are 11 residues in the CDR3. Germline V gene data show CDR1 as SQVTM and CDR2 as ANQGSEA. The CDR3 DNA reads TGCAGCGCCGCAGGGGAGGATACGCAGTATTTT. This translates into CSAAGEDTQYF.

This clonotype was seen a handful of times. This sequence joins TRBV18 and TRBJ1-5, with TRBD1 as a possible D gene (5 bases). V lost 3 bases to trimming and J lost 6 bases, with 12 bases between them. CDR1 is KGHSH, CDR2 LQKENI, per germline. The CDR3 is made up of 14 amino acids. CDR3 sequence (DNA): TGTGCCAGCTCACCGGGGCAGGGTGGTCAGCCCCAGCATTTT. It translates to CASSPGQGGQPQHF.

This clonotype was observed at least ten times. The chain recombines TRBV6-6 with TRBJ2-6; D ambiguous. Germline CDR1 and CDR2: MNHNY and SVGAGI (reference sequence). The CDR3 is 16 amino acids. Trimming took off 0 bases at V and 2 bases at J, with 8 bases between the two ends. CDR3 sequence reads: CASSYSWEAGANVLTF. CDR3 DNA sequence: TGTGCCAGCAGTTACTCGTGGGAAGCTGGGGCCAACGTCCTGACTTTC.

This clonotype showed up just a few times. The chain combines TRBV6-1 with TRBJ1-1; a weak D match, TRBD1 (6 bases). Germline CDR1 reads MNHNS; CDR2 reads SASEGT. The CDR3 is 14 amino acids. V lost 5 bases to trimming and J lost 2 bases, with 12 bases between them. The CDR3 reads CASSQGSVNTEAFF. CDR3 sequence (DNA): TGTGCCAGCAGTCAGGGGTCGGTAAACACTGAAGCTTTCTTT.

This clonotype was seen repeatedly, ten times or more. The chain employs TRBV2 and TRBJ2-7, with D uncertain. The CDR3 consists of 14 residues. In germline, CDR1 is SNHLY, CDR2 FYNNEI. The germline V and J ends were trimmed by 8 bases and 4 bases, with 18 bases remaining between them. The CDR3 region has the DNA TGTGCCAGCCGCCAGGCCATCGTTCTTTACGAGCAGTACGTC. This codes for CASRQAIVLYEQYV.

In its sample, this clonotype was seen many times. The chain couples TRBV2 to TRBJ2-1; 8 bases fit TRBD1. In germline, CDR1 is SNHLY, CDR2 FYNNEI. The CDR3 length is 17 residues. The junction had 20 bases not matched to a gene; V was cut back by 6 bases and J by 10 bases. The CDR3 DNA sequence: TGTGCCAGCAGACCGCGACCACCGGGACAGGCAGCCGAGGAGCAGTTCTTC. This sequence encodes CASRPRPPGQAAEEQFF.

This clonotype was counted a few times. The V call is TRBV5-6, the J call TRBJ1-2; 7 nucleotides line up with TRBD1. CDR3 length: 14 residues. Germline CDR1 is SGHDT and CDR2 is YYEEEE. V dropped 5 bases and J dropped 4; count of bases not matched to a gene: 8. CDR3 sequence (DNA): TGTGCCAGCAGGGACAGGAGGGGAGCCTATGGCTACACCTTC. Protein: CASRDRRGAYGYTF.

The chain is built from TRBV10-3 and TRBJ2-7, with TRBD1 identical over 11 bases. The CDR3 covers 14 residues. Germline V gene sequence: CDR1 ENHRY, CDR2 SYGVKD. The V segment lost 6 bases and the J segment 7 bases; nucleotides outside the gene matches: 8. The CDR3 loop is CAIRSAGTGGEQYV. DNA for the CDR3: TGTGCCATCAGATCTGCCGGGACAGGGGGAGAGCAGTACGTC.

There are many counts of this clonotype. V is TRBV20-1 and J is TRBJ2-7, with D perhaps TRBD1 or TRBD2 (5 bases each). This CDR3 has 13 amino acids. The V gene lost 1 base and the J gene lost 2 bases, with 9 bases spanning the gap. The germline V gene has CDR1 DFQATT and CDR2 SNEGSKA (reference sequence). The CDR3, as DNA: TGCAGTGCTAGAGGCGAGGGGCCCTACGAGCAGTACGTC. Translating gives CSARGEGPYEQYV.

This clonotype was observed a handful of times. J is TRBJ2-5 and V is TRBV3-1; D unresolved. Germline assignment: CDR1 LGHDT and CDR2 YNNKEL (reference sequence). The CDR3 contains 16 residues. Trimming cost V 0 bases and J 5 bases, with 16 bases left between them. In DNA form, the CDR3 reads TGTGCCAGCAGCCAAGATAGGGCCAACTTAGGGGAGACCCAGTACTTC. Residues: CASSQDRANLGETQYF.

This clonotype has only a few counts. The chain employs TRBV28 and TRBJ2-3; TRBD2 might be the D (5 bases). In germline, CDR1 is MDHEN, CDR2 SYDVKM. V lost 5 bases and J 0 bases, leaving 15 bases between the germline ends. The CDR3 spans 16 residues. This CDR3 is CASSIGVSFSTDTQYF. The CDR3 DNA sequence: TGTGCCAGCAGTATCGGGGTGAGCTTTAGCACAGATACGCAGTATTTT. The whole variable domain, remainder taken from reference TRBV28 and TRBJ2-3, is DVKVTQSSRYLVKRTGEKVFLECVQDMDHENMFWYRQDPGLGLRLIYFSYDVKMKEKGDIPEGYSVSREKKERFSLILESASTNQTSMYLCASSIGVSFSTDTQYFGPGTRLTVL.

This clonotype was seen ten or more times. The rearrangement uses TRBV7-9 and TRBJ2-5, with TRBD1 matching 8 bases. The junction had 2 bases not matched to a gene; V was cut back by 4 bases and J by 4 bases. This CDR3 region has 13 residues. Germline V gene data show CDR1 as SEHNR and CDR2 as FQNEAQ (reference sequence). The CDR3 region has the DNA TGTGCCAGCAGCTGGACAGGGTTAGAGACCCAGTACTTC. This codes for CASSWTGLETQYF. The full variable domain, rest sourced from reference TRBV7-9 and TRBJ2-5, is DTGVSQNPRHKITKRGQNVTFRCDPISEHNRLYWYRQTLGQGPEFLTYFQNEAQLEKSRLLSDRFSAERPKGSFSTLEIQRTEQGDSAMYLCASSWTGLETQYFGPGTRLLVL.

In its sample, this clonotype was seen a few times. The V gene is TRBV20-1, the J gene TRBJ2-3, with 12 positions matching TRBD2. Germline CDR1 DFQATT, CDR2 SNEGSKA (reference sequence). This CDR3 spans 15 amino acids. The V gene end was trimmed by 5 bases and the J gene end by 3 bases; junction bases not matched to a gene: 6. CDR3 amino acids: CSASGLAGFTDTQYF. The CDR3 DNA is TGCAGTGCTTCCGGACTAGCGGGGTTTACAGATACGCAGTATTTT.

This clonotype was found many times. The chain has TRBV9 and TRBJ1-5; 11 bases match TRBD1. V shed 4 bases and J 6 bases; nucleotides not matched to a gene: 3. The CDR3 totals 14 residues. The germline V gene encodes CDR1 SGDLS and CDR2 YYNGEE. The CDR3, as DNA: TGTGCCAGCAGCCGGACAGGGGGCGGTCAGCCCCAGCATTTT. Amino acids: CASSRTGGGQPQHF.

The chain combines TRBV5-1 with TRBJ2-3; the D is unclear. The ends were cut back, 6 bases at V and 0 bases at J, with 8 bases in the middle. Germline V gene lookup returns CDR1 SGHRS and CDR2 YFSETQ. CDR3 size: 13 residues. The chain's CDR3 is CASNLGSTDTQYF. DNA for the CDR3: TGCGCCAGCAACTTAGGTAGCACAGATACGCAGTATTTT.

The V and J genes are TRBV5-1 and TRBJ1-4, with D perhaps matching TRBD1 (6 bases). Germline CDR1 is SGHRS and CDR2 is YFSETQ. This CDR3 region has 17 residues. V was pared by 0 bases and J by 3 bases, with 15 bases between. This CDR3 is CASSLDSGVSANEKLFF. Written as DNA, the CDR3 is TGCGCCAGCAGCTTGGACTCAGGGGTCAGCGCTAATGAAAAACTGTTTTTT. Filled out from reference TRBV5-1 and TRBJ1-4, the complete variable domain reads KAGVTQTPRYLIKTRGQQVTLSCSPISGHRSVSWYQQTPGQGLQFLFEYFSETQRNKGNFPGRFSGRQFSNSRSEMNVSTLELGDSALYLCASSLDSGVSANEKLFFGSGTQLSVL.

This sequence joins TRBV5-1 and TRBJ2-5; TRBD2 might be the D (7 bases). There are 17 residues in the CDR3. The V gene lost 0 bases and the J gene lost 4 bases, with 19 bases spanning the gap. The germline V gene encodes CDR1 SGHRS and CDR2 YFSETQ. CDR3 bases: TGCGCCAGCAGCTTGGCCCCTGGGGGGGGGCCGTTAGAGACCCAGTACTTC. This translates into CASSLAPGGGPLETQYF.

This clonotype was detected many times. The chain carries TRBV5-1 and TRBJ2-2, with D possibly TRBD2 on 6 matching bases. The CDR3 length is 16 residues. Trimming stripped 4 bases from V and 6 bases from J, with 19 bases between. In germline, CDR1 is SGHRS, CDR2 YFSETQ. The CDR3 region is CASSQSLGGVAGELFF. The DNA of the CDR3 is TGCGCCAGCAGCCAATCGTTGGGGGGTGTCGCCGGGGAGCTGTTTTTT.

This clonotype was counted ten times or more. The chain carries TRBV9 and TRBJ2-5; 7 positions match TRBD1. Per the germline V gene, CDR1 is SGDLS and CDR2 is YYNGEE. The V and J ends lost 1 base and 2 bases, in that order; junction bases with no gene match: 5. The CDR3 is 15 residues long. CDR3 sequence (DNA): TGTGCCAGCAGCGTAACCCCGGACAGGCAAGAGACCCAGTACTTC. Amino acids: CASSVTPDRQETQYF.

This clonotype was recorded at least ten times. The rearrangement links TRBV5-1 to TRBJ1-6; D might be TRBD1 (5 bases). Trimming took off 2 bases at V and 10 bases at J, with 13 bases between the two ends. CDR1 and CDR2 (germline): SGHRS, YFSETQ. The CDR3 runs 14 residues. In nucleotides, the CDR3 is TGCGCCAGCAGCTTCACGGGGGTAGAATCACCCCTCCACTTT. Protein sequence: CASSFTGVESPLHF. Combining the CDR3 with reference TRBV5-1 and TRBJ1-6 gives the whole variable domain KAGVTQTPRYLIKTRGQQVTLSCSPISGHRSVSWYQQTPGQGLQFLFEYFSETQRNKGNFPGRFSGRQFSNSRSEMNVSTLELGDSALYLCASSFTGVESPLHFGNGTRLTVT.

This clonotype was recorded many times. The V and J genes are TRBV29-1 and TRBJ1-5; tentative D call: TRBD1 (5 bases). The CDR3 covers 14 residues. V lost 4 bases and J lost 0, with 10 bases in between. The germline V gene has CDR1 SQVTM and CDR2 ANQGSEA. The CDR3 DNA sequence: TGCAGCGTTGTTCTGGGGGATAGCAATCAGCCCCAGCATTTT. Protein: CSVVLGDSNQPQHF.